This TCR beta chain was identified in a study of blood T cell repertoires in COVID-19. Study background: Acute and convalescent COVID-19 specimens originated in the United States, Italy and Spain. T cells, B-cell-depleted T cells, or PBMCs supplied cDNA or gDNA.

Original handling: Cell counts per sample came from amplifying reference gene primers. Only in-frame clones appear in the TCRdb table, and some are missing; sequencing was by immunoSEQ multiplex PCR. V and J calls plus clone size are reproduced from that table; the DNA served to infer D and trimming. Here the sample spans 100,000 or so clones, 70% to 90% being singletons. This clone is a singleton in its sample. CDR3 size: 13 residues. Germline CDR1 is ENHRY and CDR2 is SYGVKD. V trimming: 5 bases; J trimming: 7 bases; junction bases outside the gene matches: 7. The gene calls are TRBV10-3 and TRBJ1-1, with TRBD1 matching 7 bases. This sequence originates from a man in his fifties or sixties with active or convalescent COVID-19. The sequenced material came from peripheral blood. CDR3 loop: CAISQGDPNEAFF. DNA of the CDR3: TGTGCCATCAGTCAGGGGGATCCTAATGAAGCTTTCTTT.